The 19 T cell receptor beta chains below all came from one sample that was sequenced in a study of lymphopenia after photon versus proton radiotherapy. Method: immunoSEQ multiplex PCR; TCRdb's copy keeps in-frame clones and lacks some. In the table there are roughly 61,000 clones, around 87% of which are singletons. Specimen: peripheral blood, collected from a patient treated with proton-based radiotherapy. Receptor source: a man aged 80 or over with esophageal cancer.

The genes are TRBV5-6 and TRBJ2-3; D is perhaps TRBD2 (6 bases). Trimming cost V 0 bases and J 5 bases, with 10 bases left between them. Germline V gene data show CDR1 as SGHDT and CDR2 as YYEEEE. This CDR3 comprises 14 residues. The chain's CDR3 is CASSLGWGGDTQYF. For the CDR3, the DNA is TGTGCCAGCAGCTTGGGATGGGGAGGAGATACGCAGTATTTT.

The V and J genes are TRBV19 and TRBJ1-1; D is ambiguous. The CDR3 totals 15 residues. The germline CDR1 and CDR2 sequences are LNHDA and SQIVND (reference sequence). The V gene lost 8 bases and the J gene lost 4 bases, with 20 bases spanning the gap. DNA for the CDR3: TGTGCCAGTTTTGGTCCACGGAGGGTAGGCACTGAAGCTTTCTTT. Translating it yields CASFGPRRVGTEAFF.

The chain combines TRBV6-6 with TRBJ2-7, with D unclear. This CDR3 is 13 amino acids long. The V gene lost 2 bases and the J gene lost 3 bases, with 8 bases spanning the gap. Germline V gene sequence: CDR1 MNHNY, CDR2 SVGAGI (reference sequence). This CDR3 reads CASSYHEYYEQYF. In DNA form, the CDR3 reads TGTGCCAGCAGTTACCACGAGTACTACGAGCAGTACTTC.

The gene calls are TRBV6-4 and TRBJ1-5; D not resolved. CDR1 is MRHNA, CDR2 SNTAGT, per germline. The CDR3 totals 13 residues. The V gene lost 4 bases and the J gene lost 5 bases, with 9 bases spanning the gap. The CDR3 DNA is TGTGCCAGCAGTGTAGAAAAGGATCAGCCCCAGCATTTT. It translates to CASSVEKDQPQHF.

With regard to this clone: Relative to the germline gene, one junction end is altered; a read error may explain this. The genes are TRBV9 and TRBJ2-3; 11 bases match TRBD2. The CDR3 extends over 16 amino acids. Per germline, CDR1 SGDLS and CDR2 YYNGEE. The CDR3 region has the DNA TGTGCCAGCAGCCCCATAGCGGGAGGGCCGACAGATATGCAGTATTTT. Its translation is CASSPIAGGPTDMQYF.

The chain combines TRBV7-9 with TRBJ1-1; 11 nucleotides match TRBD1. CDR3 length: 15 amino acids. Trimming at V came to 6 bases and at J to 3 bases, leaving 6 bases not matched to a gene. Germline assignment: CDR1 SEHNR and CDR2 FQNEAQ (reference sequence). The CDR3 DNA sequence: TGTGCCAGCAGACAAGGGACAGGGGGGGACACTGAAGCTTTCTTT. This gives the protein CASRQGTGGDTEAFF.

The rearrangement links TRBV5-1 to TRBJ1-1, with D unresolved. This CDR3 is built from 16 residues. Between the trimmed V and J ends, which lost 0 bases and 0 bases, there was a span of 12 bases. Germline V gene lookup returns CDR1 SGHRS and CDR2 YFSETQ. The CDR3 spells CASSLESRRMNTEAFF. CDR3 nucleotide sequence: TGCGCCAGCAGCTTGGAATCTCGACGTATGAACACTGAAGCTTTCTTT.

This clone has just a few counts. The rearrangement joins TRBV30 to TRBJ2-7; 9 positions match TRBD1. This CDR3 is 13 amino acids long. V lost 4 bases, J lost 4 bases, and 5 bases stayed unmatched. CDR1 is GTSNPN, CDR2 SVGIG, per germline (reference sequence). CDR3 bases: TGTGCCTGGACCCGGACAGGGGTGTACGAGCAGTACTTC. This translates into CAWTRTGVYEQYF.

The chain couples TRBV18 to TRBJ1-4; the match to TRBD1 covers 8 bases. The CDR3 extends over 16 amino acids. The V gene's germline CDR1 is KGHSH and CDR2 LQKENI. J was trimmed by 6 bases and V by 2 bases; bases with no gene match: 8. The CDR3 DNA reads as TGTGCCAGCTCACCATTGTATCAGGGGGCAGATGAAAAACTGTTTTTT. Amino acids: CASSPLYQGADEKLFF.

The chain combines TRBV7-9 with TRBJ2-3, with a tentative D call TRBD1 (6 bases). The V end was cut by 5 bases, the J end by 1 base, with 10 bases between. Germline lookup yields CDR1 SEHNR and CDR2 FQNEAQ (reference sequence). The CDR3 is 14 amino acids. CDR3 DNA sequence: TGTGCCAGCAGCCACAGGGTTGGCACAGATACGCAGTATTTT. This sequence encodes CASSHRVGTDTQYF.

The V gene is TRBV7-2, the J gene TRBJ1-2; 7 bases are a match to TRBD1. The CDR3 extends over 17 amino acids. The germline V gene has CDR1 SGHTA and CDR2 FQGNSA. Trimming took 1 base from V and 7 from J; bases not matched to a gene: 15. The CDR3 DNA is TGTGCCAGCAGCTTAGGGATACAGGGGTCCCCAGGGGGTGGCTACACCTTC. It encodes CASSLGIQGSPGGGYTF.

The rearrangement links TRBV19 to TRBJ1-5, with D uncertain. The germline V and J ends were trimmed by 4 bases and 6 bases, with 16 bases remaining between them. From germline, CDR1 is LNHDA and CDR2 SQIVND (reference sequence). This CDR3 has 15 amino acids. The CDR3 here is CASSTRGVAAQPQHF. The CDR3 DNA reads TGTGCCAGTAGTACCCGCGGGGTAGCGGCTCAGCCCCAGCATTTT.

This chain connects TRBV7-9 to TRBJ2-7, with TRBD2 matching over 14 bases. Per the germline V gene, CDR1 is SEHNR and CDR2 is FQNEAQ (reference sequence). This CDR3 is built from 18 residues. V shed 2 bases and J 0 bases; nucleotides not matched to a gene: 6. CDR3: CASSLWDGTSGSSYEQYF. In nucleotides, the CDR3 is TGTGCCAGCAGCTTATGGGACGGGACTAGCGGGAGCTCCTACGAGCAGTACTTC.

The chain combines TRBV4-3 with TRBJ2-7; D might be TRBD1 or TRBD2, each matching 5 bases. Trimming stripped 0 bases from V and 0 bases from J, with 12 bases between. CDR3 length: 16 residues. The germline CDR1 and CDR2 sequences are LGHNA and YSLEER. The CDR3 here is CASSQDWAGSSYEQYF. The CDR3 DNA reads as TGCGCCAGCAGCCAAGATTGGGCAGGGAGCTCCTACGAGCAGTACTTC.

The V call is TRBV5-1, the J call TRBJ2-5, with D hard to call. Germline CDR1 is SGHRS and CDR2 is YFSETQ. The CDR3 consists of 14 residues. V was pared by 0 bases and J by 5 bases, with 11 bases between. The CDR3 region has the DNA TGCGCCAGCAGCTTGGTAGCACCGCGGGAGACCCAGTACTTC. Protein: CASSLVAPRETQYF.

V is TRBV7-2 and J is TRBJ2-7, with 10 positions matching TRBD1. The germline gives CDR1 SGHTA, CDR2 FQGNSA. The CDR3 runs to 15 residues. Trimming cost V 5 bases and J 2 bases; bases outside gene matches: 6. The CDR3 DNA follows: TGTGCCAGCAGCCCGATGGGACAGGGGCCCTACGAGCAGTACTTC. This encodes CASSPMGQGPYEQYF.

V gene TRBV5-1 combines with J gene TRBJ1-2; 7 positions agree with TRBD1. CDR1 is SGHRS and CDR2 is YFSETQ in the germline V gene. The CDR3 is made up of 15 amino acids. The V and J ends lost 0 bases and 4 bases, in that order; junction bases with no gene match: 6. DNA of the CDR3: TGCGCCAGCAGCTTGGTCTTGTCAGGGGGCTATGGCTACACCTTC. This sequence encodes CASSLVLSGGYGYTF. Variable domain in full (rest from reference TRBV5-1 and TRBJ1-2): KAGVTQTPRYLIKTRGQQVTLSCSPISGHRSVSWYQQTPGQGLQFLFEYFSETQRNKGNFPGRFSGRQFSNSRSEMNVSTLELGDSALYLCASSLVLSGGYGYTFGSGTRLTVV.

The chain carries TRBV28 and TRBJ2-5; D call uncertain. The end of the DNA fits TRBJ2-7 better, so the J call may be wrong. The CDR3 is made up of 15 amino acids. The germline V gene encodes CDR1 MDHEN and CDR2 SYDVKM. DNA of the CDR3: TGTGCCAGCAGTTTTCGAGGCTCCCTGTCCTACGAGCAGTACTTC. Translating gives CASSFRGSLSYEQYF.

V and J are TRBV7-2 and TRBJ1-6; D gene unclear. The V and J ends lost 4 bases and 10 bases respectively, with 11 bases between them. There are 13 residues in the CDR3. CDR1 is SGHTA, CDR2 FQGNSA, per germline. CDR3 amino acids: CASSWLGRSPLHF. The CDR3 DNA reads as TGTGCCAGCAGCTGGCTGGGGAGATCACCCCTCCACTTT.